This TCR beta chain was recorded in a study of human T cells and chemical hapten exposure (dated by TCRdb to about 2021). With regard to the full study: For sensitization, 2% DPC in acetone was applied to a 2 cm by 2 cm area of upper inner arm skin. Throughout the approximately 24-week study period, patients were also given weekly therapeutic DPC doses on the scalp. Patch testing was performed on the upper back with Finn chambers containing 0.01% DPC, and the patch tests were scored after 6 days according to International Contact Dermatitis Research Group standards. The mostly female patient cohort included alopecia areata with under or over 50% scalp involvement, alopecia totalis and alopecia universalis. The libraries were sequenced as a pool, and the TCR yield per sample differed mostly because of small variations in library volumes within the pool. In alopecia patients, the study followed how the peripheral blood TCR repertoire changed in vivo over primary and secondary sensitization to diphenylcyclopropenone (DPC), a hapten. Blood samples were taken from patients before sensitization (week 0) and at 2, 6 and about 24 weeks after DPC sensitization. For TCR sequencing, blood came from over 25 alopecia patients at anywhere from one to four time points (pre-sensitization, 2, 6 and 24 weeks).

Cut back by 3 bases and 4 bases, the V and J ends lie 6 bases apart. Including the terminal cysteine and phenylalanine, the CDR3 comprises 11 residues. Only the CDR3 DNA is retained, 33 bases long and in frame from the first base. CDR1 and CDR2 (DFQATT, SNEGSKA) derive from the germline V gene (reference sequence). Interpreted using the paper, the time point label stands for: pre-sensitization, week 0. The treatment or condition tag for this specimen amounts to: therapeutic diphenylcyclopropenone sensitization with weekly scalp DPC. At every patch-test visit, the blood draw took place before the patch test was put on. Patients were considered eligible if aged 18 to 70, diagnosed with alopecia and deemed suitable for DPC therapy, and patients were excluded if pregnant. Total RNA was isolated from unfractionated whole blood collected in Tempus Blood RNA tubes. The library was built by means of RACE. Sequencing instrument: NextSeq 500. During library preparation, unique molecular identifiers were attached to individual cDNA molecules so that TCRs could be counted quantitatively and reproducibly. Both TCR alpha and TCR beta chains were sequenced from each blood RNA sample. The original methods were these. Samples had a median of 95,638 TCRs, with a range from about 23,224 to 700,000. The Decombinator software suite was used to annotate V, J and CDR3 in the TCR reads. For the PS versus PT1 abundance plots, all samples were subsampled to the same number of TCRs (28,000). Expanded TCRs were defined as absent before sensitization and observed at least eight times at the 2-week time point. TCRdb passed the public sequencing reads through fastp at Q25 and MiXCR, retaining productive beta sequences. Every entry covers one CDR3 protein and lists the most common genes and DNA from its rows. These V and J calls are TCRdb output, not the study's own analysis. The sample table shows about 120,000 distinct CDR3 sequences, and approximately 13% are seen once. Of the sample, approximately 3% falls within the top ten clones.

About this clonotype: What this receptor recognizes is not known. Qualities for individual bases were not recorded, and no much larger clone is one base off.

Results and caveats for the whole study, not just this receptor: Significantly more large CDR3 similarity clusters were formed by expanded TCRs than by pre-sensitization or healthy control sets, consistent with antigen-driven responses. No change with DPC sensitization was found in the number of TCRs above 1 in 1000 frequency, and no evidence of global repertoire structure alterations was found. Repeated subsampling changed both the strength of the expansion versus patch-test correlation and the threshold at which that correlation became significant. The number of PT1 expanded TCRs positively correlated with patch test score, significant at thresholds 8, 16 and 32 but not 4. Alopecia, a presumed autoimmune disease, was present in all patients, so the immune response of the patients might differ from that of healthy individuals.

The sequence is built from TRBV20-1 and TRBJ1-2, with the identity of the D gene unclear. The starting material was whole blood, obtained in connection with sensitization to the hapten diphenylcyclopropenone (DPC). The receptor was derived from a young woman with alopecia areata. Some clones in this sample may be carry-over from other donors' samples. The CDR3 reads as follows: CSASSSYGYTF. The nucleotide sequence reads as follows: TGCAGTGCTAGCTCCTCCTATGGCTACACCTTC.